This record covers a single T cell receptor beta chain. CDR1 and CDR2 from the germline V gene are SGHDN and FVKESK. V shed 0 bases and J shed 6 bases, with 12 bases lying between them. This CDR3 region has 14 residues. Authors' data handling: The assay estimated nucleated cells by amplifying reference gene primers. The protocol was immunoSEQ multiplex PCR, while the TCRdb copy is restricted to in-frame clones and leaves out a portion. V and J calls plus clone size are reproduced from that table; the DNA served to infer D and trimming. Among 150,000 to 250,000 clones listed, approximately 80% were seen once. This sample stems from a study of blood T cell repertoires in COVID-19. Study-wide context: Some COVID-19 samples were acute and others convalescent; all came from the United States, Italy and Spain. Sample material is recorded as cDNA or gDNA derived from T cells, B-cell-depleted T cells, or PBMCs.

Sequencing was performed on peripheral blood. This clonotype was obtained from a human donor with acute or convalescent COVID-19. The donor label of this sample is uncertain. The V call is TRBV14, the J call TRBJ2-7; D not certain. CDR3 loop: CASSQDLDSTEQYF. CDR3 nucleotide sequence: TGTGCCAGCAGCCAAGATCTCGACTCTACCGAGCAGTACTTC.